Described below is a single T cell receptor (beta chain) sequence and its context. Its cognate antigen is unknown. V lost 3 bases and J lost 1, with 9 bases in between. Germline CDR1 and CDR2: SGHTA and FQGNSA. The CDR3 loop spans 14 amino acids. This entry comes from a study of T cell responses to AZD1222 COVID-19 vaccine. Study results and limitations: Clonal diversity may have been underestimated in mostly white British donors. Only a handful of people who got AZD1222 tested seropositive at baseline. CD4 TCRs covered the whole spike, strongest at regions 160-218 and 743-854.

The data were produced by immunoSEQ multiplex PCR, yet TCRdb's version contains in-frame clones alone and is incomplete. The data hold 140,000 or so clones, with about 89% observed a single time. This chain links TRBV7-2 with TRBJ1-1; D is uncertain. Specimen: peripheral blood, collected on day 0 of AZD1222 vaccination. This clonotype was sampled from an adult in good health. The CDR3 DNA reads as TGTGCCAGCAGCTTTAGTAACCAGAACACTGAAGCTTTCTTT. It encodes CASSFSNQNTEAFF.